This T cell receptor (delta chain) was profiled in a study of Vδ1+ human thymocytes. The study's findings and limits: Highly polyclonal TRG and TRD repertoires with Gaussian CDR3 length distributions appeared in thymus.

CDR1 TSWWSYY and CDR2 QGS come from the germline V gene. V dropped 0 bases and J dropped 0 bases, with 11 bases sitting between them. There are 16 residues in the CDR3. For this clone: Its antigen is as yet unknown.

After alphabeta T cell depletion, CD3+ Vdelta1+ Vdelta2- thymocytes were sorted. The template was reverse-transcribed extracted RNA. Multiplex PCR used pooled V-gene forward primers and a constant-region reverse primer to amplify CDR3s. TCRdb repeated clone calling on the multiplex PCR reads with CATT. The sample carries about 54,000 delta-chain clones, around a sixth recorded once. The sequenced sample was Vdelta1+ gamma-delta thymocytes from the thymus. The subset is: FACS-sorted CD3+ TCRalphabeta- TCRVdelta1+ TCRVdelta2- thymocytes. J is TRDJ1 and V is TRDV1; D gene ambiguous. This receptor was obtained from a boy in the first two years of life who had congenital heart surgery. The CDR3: CALGELRRQYTDKLIF. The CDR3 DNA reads TGTGCTCTTGGGGAACTTCGGAGGCAATACACCGATAAACTCATCTTT.